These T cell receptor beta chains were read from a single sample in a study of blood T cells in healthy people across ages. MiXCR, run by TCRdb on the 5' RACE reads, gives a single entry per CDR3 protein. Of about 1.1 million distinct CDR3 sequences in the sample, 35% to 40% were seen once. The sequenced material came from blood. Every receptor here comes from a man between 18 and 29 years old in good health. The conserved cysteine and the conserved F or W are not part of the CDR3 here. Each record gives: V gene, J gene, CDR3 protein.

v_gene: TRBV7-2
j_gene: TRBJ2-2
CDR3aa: ASSSAGESGELF

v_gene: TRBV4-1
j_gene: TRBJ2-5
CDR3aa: ASSQDAPTSGGYNEQY

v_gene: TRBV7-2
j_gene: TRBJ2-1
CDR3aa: ASSSPWPGNEQF

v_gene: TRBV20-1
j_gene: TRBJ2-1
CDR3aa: SASYGGAFDEQF

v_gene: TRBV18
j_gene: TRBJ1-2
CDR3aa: ASSPIAGEPNYGYT

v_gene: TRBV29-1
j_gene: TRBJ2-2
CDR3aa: SVKGTRTNTGELF

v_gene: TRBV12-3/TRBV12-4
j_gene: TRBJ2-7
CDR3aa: ASSFGGEPYEQY

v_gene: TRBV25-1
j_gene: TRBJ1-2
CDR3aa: ASSGIMANYGYT

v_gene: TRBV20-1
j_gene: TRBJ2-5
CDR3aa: SARDDRGRFIFETQY

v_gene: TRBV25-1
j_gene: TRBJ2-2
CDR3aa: ASSGAQWNTGELF

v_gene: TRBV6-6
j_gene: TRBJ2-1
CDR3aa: ASSYQLAGDNEQF

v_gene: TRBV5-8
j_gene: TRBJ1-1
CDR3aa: ASTQRGGYEAF

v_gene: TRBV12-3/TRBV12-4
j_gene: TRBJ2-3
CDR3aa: ASSGTSGGPTDTQY

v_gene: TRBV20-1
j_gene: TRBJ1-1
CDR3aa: SARDRTGERVTEAF

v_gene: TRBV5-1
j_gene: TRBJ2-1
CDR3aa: ASTVTPGYNEQF

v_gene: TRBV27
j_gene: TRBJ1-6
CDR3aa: ASSLKALVNSPLH

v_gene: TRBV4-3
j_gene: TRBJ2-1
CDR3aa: ASSQDEGGIYNEQF

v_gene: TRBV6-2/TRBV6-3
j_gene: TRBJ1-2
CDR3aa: ASRQDGNYGYT

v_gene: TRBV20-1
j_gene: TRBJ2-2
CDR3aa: SARASGGNTGELF

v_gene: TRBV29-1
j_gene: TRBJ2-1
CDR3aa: SVGQNLDNEQF

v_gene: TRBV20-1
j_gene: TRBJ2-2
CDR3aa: SARDRGLNTGELF

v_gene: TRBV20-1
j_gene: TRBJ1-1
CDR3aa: SARMAGVGEAF

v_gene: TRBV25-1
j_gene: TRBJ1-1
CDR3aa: ASSESRTGNTEAF

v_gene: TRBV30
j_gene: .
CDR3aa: AWSVKGSTYEQY

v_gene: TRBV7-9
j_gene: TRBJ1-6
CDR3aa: GTGDINSPLH

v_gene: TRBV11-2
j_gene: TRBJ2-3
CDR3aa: ASSLESGVLYTQY

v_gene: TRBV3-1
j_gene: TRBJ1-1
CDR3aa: ASSHAGPYTEAF

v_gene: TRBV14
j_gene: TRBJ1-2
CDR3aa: ASSQDNGGYGYT

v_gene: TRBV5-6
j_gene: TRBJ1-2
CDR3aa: ASSFPLGNYGYT

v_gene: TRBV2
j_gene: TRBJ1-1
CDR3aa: ASSVFQGGTEAF

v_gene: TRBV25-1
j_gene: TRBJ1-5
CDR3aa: ASSPTGFSNQPQH

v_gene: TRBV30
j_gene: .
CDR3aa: AWSVGGIYEQY

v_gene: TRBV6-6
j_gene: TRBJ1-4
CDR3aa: ASSYSHRDEKLF

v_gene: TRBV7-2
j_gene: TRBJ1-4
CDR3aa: ASSLGTTRNEKLF

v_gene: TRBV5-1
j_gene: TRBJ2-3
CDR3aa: ASSRSTGGADSTDTQY

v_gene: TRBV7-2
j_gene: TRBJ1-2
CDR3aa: ASSLDVGGAGYGYT

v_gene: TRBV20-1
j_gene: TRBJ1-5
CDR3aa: SVNPDRDQPQH

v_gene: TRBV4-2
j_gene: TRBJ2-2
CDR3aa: ASSQEPPSAGGELF

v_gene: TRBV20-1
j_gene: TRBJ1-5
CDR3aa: SATPPGTGNQPQH

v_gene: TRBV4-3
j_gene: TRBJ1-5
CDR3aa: ASSQDWPAYSNQPQH

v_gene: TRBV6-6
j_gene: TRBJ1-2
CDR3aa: ASSYSPGQSSNYGYT

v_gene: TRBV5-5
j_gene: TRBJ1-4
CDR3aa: ASNLDGGGTNEKLF

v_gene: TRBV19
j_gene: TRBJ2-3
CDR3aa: ASRDLDTQY

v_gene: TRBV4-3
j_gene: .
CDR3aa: ASSQGVDSGTQY

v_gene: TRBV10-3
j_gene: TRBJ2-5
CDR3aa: AISTMRLETQY

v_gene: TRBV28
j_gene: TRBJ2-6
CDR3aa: ASIGGSSGANVLT